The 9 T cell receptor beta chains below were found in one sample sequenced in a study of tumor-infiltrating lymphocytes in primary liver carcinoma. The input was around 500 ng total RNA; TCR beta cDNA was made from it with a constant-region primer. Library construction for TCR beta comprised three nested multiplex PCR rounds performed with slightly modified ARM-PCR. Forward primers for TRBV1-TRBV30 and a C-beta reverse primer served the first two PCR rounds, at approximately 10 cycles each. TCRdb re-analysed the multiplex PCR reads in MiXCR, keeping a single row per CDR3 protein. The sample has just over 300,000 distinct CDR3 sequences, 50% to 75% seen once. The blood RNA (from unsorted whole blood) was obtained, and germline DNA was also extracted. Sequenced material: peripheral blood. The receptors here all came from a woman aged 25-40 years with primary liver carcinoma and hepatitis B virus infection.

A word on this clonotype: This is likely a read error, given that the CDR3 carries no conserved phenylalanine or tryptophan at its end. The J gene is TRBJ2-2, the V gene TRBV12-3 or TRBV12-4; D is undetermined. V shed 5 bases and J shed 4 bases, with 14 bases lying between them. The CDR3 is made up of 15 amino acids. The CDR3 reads CASSLTPMSTGELFY. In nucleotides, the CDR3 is TGTGCCAGCAGTCTAACCCCAATGAGCACCGGGGAGCTGTTTTAT.

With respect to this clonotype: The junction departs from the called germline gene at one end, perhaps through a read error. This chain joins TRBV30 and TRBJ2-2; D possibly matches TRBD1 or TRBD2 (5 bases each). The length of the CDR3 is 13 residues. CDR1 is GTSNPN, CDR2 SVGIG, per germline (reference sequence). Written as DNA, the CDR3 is TGTGCCTGGAGTGGCAGGGTCACCGGGGAACTGTTTTTT. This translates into CAWSGRVTGELFF.

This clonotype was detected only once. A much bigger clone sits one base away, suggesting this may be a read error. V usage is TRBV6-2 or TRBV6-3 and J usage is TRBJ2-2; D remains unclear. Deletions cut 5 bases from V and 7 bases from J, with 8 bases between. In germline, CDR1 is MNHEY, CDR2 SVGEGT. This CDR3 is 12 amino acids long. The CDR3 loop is CASSRDLGELFF. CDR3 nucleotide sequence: TGTGCCAGCAGTCGAGATCTCGGGGAGCTGTTTTTT.

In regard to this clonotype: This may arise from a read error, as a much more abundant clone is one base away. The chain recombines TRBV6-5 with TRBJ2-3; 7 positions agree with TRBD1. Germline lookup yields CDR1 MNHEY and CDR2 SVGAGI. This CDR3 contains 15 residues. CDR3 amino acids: CASSSTGLVTDMQYF. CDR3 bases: TGTGCCAGCAGTTCGACAGGGTTGGTGACAGATATGCAGTATTTT.

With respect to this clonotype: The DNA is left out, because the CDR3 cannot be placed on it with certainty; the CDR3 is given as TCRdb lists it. The CDR3 sequence: CASSGVAAGTGNTIHF. The chain couples TRBV12-3 or TRBV12-4 to TRBJ1-3. The CDR3 length equals 16 residues, ends included.

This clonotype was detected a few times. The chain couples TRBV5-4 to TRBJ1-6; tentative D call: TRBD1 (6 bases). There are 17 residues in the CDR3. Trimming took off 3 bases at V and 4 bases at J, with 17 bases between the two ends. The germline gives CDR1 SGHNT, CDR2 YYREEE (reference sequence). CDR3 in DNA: TGTGCCAGCAGCTCGGGGGCCACAGAGCTATATAATTCACCCCTCCACTTT. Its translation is CASSSGATELYNSPLHF.

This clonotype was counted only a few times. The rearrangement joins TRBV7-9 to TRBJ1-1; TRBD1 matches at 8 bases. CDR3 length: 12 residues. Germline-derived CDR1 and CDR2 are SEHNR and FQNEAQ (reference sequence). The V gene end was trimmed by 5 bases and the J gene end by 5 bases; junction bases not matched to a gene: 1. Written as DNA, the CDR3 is TGTGCCAGCAGCAGGACAGGGACTGAAGCTTTCTTT. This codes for CASSRTGTEAFF.

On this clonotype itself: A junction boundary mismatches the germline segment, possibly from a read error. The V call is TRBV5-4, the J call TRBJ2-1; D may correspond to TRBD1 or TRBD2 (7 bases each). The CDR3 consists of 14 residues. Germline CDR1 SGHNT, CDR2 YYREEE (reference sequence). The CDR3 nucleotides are TGTGCCAGCAGCTTGGAGGGAGGGGGCAATGAGCACTTCTTC. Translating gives CASSLEGGGNEHFF. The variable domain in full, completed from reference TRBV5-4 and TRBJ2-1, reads ETGVTQSPTHLIKTRGQQVTLRCSSQSGHNTVSWYQQALGQGPQFIFQYYREEENGRGNFPPRFSGLQFPNYSSELNVNALELDDSALYLCASSLEGGGNEHFFGPGTRLTVL.

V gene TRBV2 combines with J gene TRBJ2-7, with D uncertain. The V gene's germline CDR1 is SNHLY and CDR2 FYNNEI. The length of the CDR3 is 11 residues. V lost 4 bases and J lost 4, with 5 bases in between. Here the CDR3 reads CASSGGYEQYF. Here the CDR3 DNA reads TGTGCCAGCAGTGGGGGTTACGAGCAGTACTTC.